This record covers a single T cell receptor (beta chain). Assay: immunoSEQ multiplex PCR; the TCRdb copy retains only in-frame clones and omits some. The repertoire holds about 1 million clones, with under 80% as singletons. The data belong to a study of shared clonotypes between healthy human individuals. About the research overall: Per-donor plates numbered three CD4 naive, three CD4 memory, two CD8 naive and one CD8 memory.

Healthy and HIV-negative, the adult donors had no recent acute infections or vaccinations. All of the donors resided in Nashville, Tennessee, and each was a Caucasian adult. The CDR3 spans 19 residues. V lost 5 bases and J lost 5; bases outside the gene matches: 20. In germline, CDR1 is SGHAT, CDR2 FQNNGV. The chain combines TRBV11-2 with TRBJ2-5; TRBD2 matches at 10 bases. The sequence came from a man younger than 35 in good health. Specimen: memory CD4+ T cells sorted from blood. The subset here: CD45RA-negative fraction. Written as DNA, the CDR3 is TGTGCCAGCAGCCCCCCTCGGAGGCTAGCGGGAGCAAGCGGGGAGACCCAGTACTTC. Translation: CASSPPRRLAGASGETQYF.